These 30 T cell receptor beta chains originate from one sample sequenced in a study of blood T cell repertoires in COVID-19. Sequenced by immunoSEQ multiplex PCR; TCRdb stores in-frame clones only, minus some. This table holds under 65,000 clones, around 91% found once. The sequencing sample was made of peripheral blood. The receptor set was obtained from a human donor in a cohort sampled during active COVID-19.

The DNA of the CDR3 is TGTGCCAGCAGCTTGACAGGGTCAGCCCTCGAGCAGTACTTC. This sequence encodes CASSLTGSALEQYF. The V call is TRBV7-9, the J call TRBJ2-7; TRBD1 matches at 7 bases. CDR1 SEHNR and CDR2 FQNEAQ come from the germline V gene (reference sequence). J was trimmed by 6 bases and V by 3 bases; bases with no gene match: 8. There are 14 residues in the CDR3.

This clone has a single count. For the CDR3, the DNA is TGTGCCAGCTCTCAGAGCGGGAGTTCACTCTCCTACAATGAGCAGTTCTTC. It specifies CASSQSGSSLSYNEQFF. The chain joins TRBV18 to TRBJ2-1; the match to TRBD2 covers 8 bases. V shed 6 bases and J 0 bases; nucleotides not matched to a gene: 10. There are 17 residues in the CDR3. CDR1 and CDR2 (germline): KGHSH, LQKENI.

This chain connects TRBV20-1 to TRBJ2-1; the D gene is possibly TRBD2 (6 bases). There are 15 residues in the CDR3. V lost 6 bases, J lost 3 bases, and 18 bases lay in between. The germline V gene encodes CDR1 DFQATT and CDR2 SNEGSKA (reference sequence). The CDR3 DNA reads TGCAGTGCCAGTAATAGCGGCAAAAACTACAATGAGCAGTTCTTC. Translation gives CSASNSGKNYNEQFF.

The chain has TRBV30 and TRBJ1-4, with D perhaps TRBD1 (5 bases). Germline V gene lookup returns CDR1 GTSNPN and CDR2 SVGIG (reference sequence). The CDR3 has 16 residues. The V end was cut by 2 bases, the J end by 0 bases, with 13 bases between. The CDR3 region has the DNA TGTGCCTGGAGTCACAATAAGGGGTCAACTAATGAAAAACTGTTTTTT. Translation: CAWSHNKGSTNEKLFF. The full variable domain, in which reference TRBV30 and TRBJ1-4 provide the parts outside the CDR3, is SQTIHQWPATLVQPVGSPLSLECTVEGTSNPNLYWYRQAAGRGLQLLFYSVGIGQISSEVPQNLSASRPQDRQFILSSKKLLLSDSGFYLCAWSHNKGSTNEKLFFGSGTQLSVL.

The chain couples TRBV28 to TRBJ2-2; the D is unclear. This CDR3 contains 15 residues. The V gene lost 3 bases and the J gene lost 2 bases, with 10 bases spanning the gap. Germline CDR1 MDHEN, CDR2 SYDVKM. CDR3 loop: CASSFSGFNTGELFF. The CDR3 DNA reads as TGTGCCAGCAGTTTTTCAGGTTTCAACACCGGGGAGCTGTTTTTT.

The chain links TRBV15 to TRBJ2-7; D is ambiguous. The V and J ends lost 0 bases and 5 bases respectively, with 8 bases between them. This CDR3 has 13 residues. Per germline, CDR1 LNHNV and CDR2 YYDKDF (reference sequence). CDR3 sequence reads: CATSRDPDHEQYF. CDR3 in DNA: TGTGCCACCAGCAGAGACCCAGATCACGAGCAGTACTTC. The complete variable domain, with remaining parts taken from reference TRBV15 and TRBJ2-7, reads DAMVIQNPRYQVTQFGKPVTLSCSQTLNHNVMYWYQQKSSQAPKLLFHYYDKDFNNEADTPDNFQSRRPNTSFCFLDIRSPGLGDTAMYLCATSRDPDHEQYFGPGTRLTVT.

The chain uses TRBV11-2 and TRBJ2-3; 11 bases fit TRBD2. V dropped 2 bases and J dropped 0; count of bases not matched to a gene: 10. In germline, CDR1 is SGHAT, CDR2 FQNNGV. The CDR3 extends over 19 amino acids. CDR3 in DNA: TGTGCCAGCAGCTTATTACTAGCGGGAGCTATCGGCAGCACAGATACGCAGTATTTT. Protein product: CASSLLLAGAIGSTDTQYF.

V usage is TRBV7-9 and J usage is TRBJ2-5, with D perhaps TRBD1 (5 bases). This CDR3 contains 15 residues. CDR1 and CDR2 (germline): SEHNR, FQNEAQ (reference sequence). V lost 5 bases to trimming and J lost 1 base, with 14 bases between them. The CDR3 DNA reads as TGTGCCAGCAGCGCCCCTGGTGGGGCCCAAGAGACCCAGTACTTC. It is translated as CASSAPGGAQETQYF. The full variable domain, with the rest looked up from reference TRBV7-9 and TRBJ2-5, is DTGVSQNPRHKITKRGQNVTFRCDPISEHNRLYWYRQTLGQGPEFLTYFQNEAQLEKSRLLSDRFSAERPKGSFSTLEIQRTEQGDSAMYLCASSAPGGAQETQYFGPGTRLLVL.

This chain uses TRBV13 with TRBJ2-5, with TRBD2 as a possible D gene (5 bases). The length of the CDR3 is 15 residues. Trimming cost V 0 bases and J 5 bases, with 13 bases left between them. From germline, CDR1 is PRHDT and CDR2 FYEKMQ (reference sequence). CDR3 bases: TGTGCCAGCAGCTTAGGCCTCCTAGCCGGGGAGACCCAGTACTTC. It translates to CASSLGLLAGETQYF.

V is TRBV30 and J is TRBJ2-3, with 8 positions matching TRBD2. Germline CDR1 and CDR2: GTSNPN and SVGIG (reference sequence). The CDR3 runs to 15 residues. V lost 1 base and J lost 2; bases outside the gene matches: 5. CDR3 in amino acids: CAWSGTSGYTDTQYF. The DNA for the CDR3 is TGTGCCTGGAGTGGAACTAGCGGATACACAGATACGCAGTATTTT.

The chain couples TRBV19 to TRBJ1-1; D uncertain. Trimming removed 3 bases at V and 8 bases at J, with 10 bases between. Per germline, CDR1 LNHDA and CDR2 SQIVND (reference sequence). The CDR3 runs to 12 residues. The CDR3 here is CASSIEVGEAFF. The CDR3 DNA is TGTGCCAGTAGTATTGAGGTTGGGGAAGCTTTCTTT.

This clone occurred once. This chain connects TRBV24-1 to TRBJ2-3; 7 bases are a match to TRBD1. Germline V gene lookup returns CDR1 KGHDR and CDR2 SFDVKD. V was pared by 5 bases and J by 0 bases, with 13 bases of the junction left unmatched. CDR3 length: 18 residues. CDR3 residues: CATSGTNRGVTSTDTQYF. The CDR3, as DNA: TGTGCCACCAGTGGTACTAACAGGGGTGTAACTAGCACAGATACGCAGTATTTT.

The J gene is TRBJ2-3, the V gene TRBV6-6; a weak D match, TRBD2 (6 bases). This CDR3 spans 16 amino acids. Trimming shortened V by 2 bases and J by 1 base, and 13 bases separated the two germline ends. The germline V gene has CDR1 MNHNY and CDR2 SVGAGI (reference sequence). The chain's CDR3 is CASSYDGRSRTDTQYF. The CDR3 DNA reads TGTGCCAGCAGTTACGATGGGAGGTCCCGCACAGATACGCAGTATTTT.

This clone was seen only a few times. The V gene is TRBV20-1, the J gene TRBJ1-1; 7 bases line up with TRBD1. V dropped 3 bases and J dropped 4; count of bases not matched to a gene: 8. The CDR3 extends over 14 amino acids. CDR1 is DFQATT, CDR2 SNEGSKA, per germline (reference sequence). DNA for the CDR3: TGCAGTGCTAGTAAAAACAGGGGTTCCACTGAAGCTTTCTTT. As protein: CSASKNRGSTEAFF.

V usage is TRBV28 and J usage is TRBJ2-7; TRBD2 is a possible D gene (6 bases). This CDR3 has 11 amino acids. CDR1 and CDR2 (germline): MDHEN, SYDVKM. Trimming shortened V by 11 bases and J by 2 bases, and 10 bases separated the two germline ends. For the CDR3, the DNA is TGTGCCTCGGGACTTGCCTACGAGCAGTACTTC. Protein product: CASGLAYEQYF.

In its sample, this clone was seen a few times. This sequence joins TRBV9 and TRBJ1-5; D might be TRBD1 (6 bases). V shed 3 bases and J shed 3 bases, with 13 bases lying between them. Per the germline V gene, CDR1 is SGDLS and CDR2 is YYNGEE. CDR3 size: 15 residues. The CDR3 loop is CASSAATGPNQPQHF. CDR3 coding DNA: TGTGCCAGCAGCGCGGCGACAGGACCCAATCAGCCCCAGCATTTT.

This chain joins TRBV2 and TRBJ2-4, with 7 bases fitting TRBD1. Looked up from germline, CDR1 is SNHLY and CDR2 is FYNNEI. CDR3 length equals 16 residues. V shed 5 bases, J shed 0 bases, and the junction held 7 bases outside the gene matches. CDR3 protein: CASSIQTGTAKNIQYF. CDR3 nucleotides: TGTGCCAGCAGTATCCAGACAGGGACAGCCAAAAACATTCAGTACTTC.

This chain links TRBV29-1 with TRBJ1-4, with unresolved D. V lost 7 bases to trimming and J lost 0 bases, with 6 bases between them. Germline V lookup: CDR1 SQVTM, CDR2 ANQGSEA. The CDR3 extends over 12 amino acids. The CDR3 loop reads CSAHATNEKLFF. Written as DNA, the CDR3 is TGCAGCGCGCATGCAACTAATGAAAAACTGTTTTTT.

This chain connects TRBV4-1 to TRBJ2-5, with 9 positions matching TRBD1. This CDR3 has 14 amino acids. CDR1 MGHRA and CDR2 YSYEKL come from the germline V gene. Trimming at V came to 4 bases and at J to 5 bases, leaving 5 bases not matched to a gene. The CDR3 is CASSLGTGKETQYF. As DNA, the CDR3 is TGCGCCAGCAGCCTGGGGACAGGGAAGGAGACCCAGTACTTC.

A word on this clone: Germline is not matched at one junction end, which may reflect a read error. At the DNA level, this CDR3 is encoded by other sequences in the same sample as well. CDR3 sequence reads: CASSLAGPYEQYF. The DNA of the CDR3 is TGTGCCAGCAGTCTAGCGGGGCCCTACGAGCAGTACTTC. This rearrangement joins TRBV12-3 or TRBV12-4 to TRBJ2-7, with TRBD2 identical over 9 bases. The CDR3 spans 13 residues.

This clone was counted only a few times. The chain is built from TRBV27 and TRBJ1-6; D unclear. The CDR3 length is 14 residues. Germline V gene sequence: CDR1 MNHEY, CDR2 SMNVEV (reference sequence). V was cut by 5 bases and J by 11 bases, with 16 bases left in between. CDR3 DNA: TGTGCCAGCAGTCTCCCCTTCAGCGTAGCACCCCTCCACTTT. This gives the protein CASSLPFSVAPLHF.

The rearrangement uses TRBV27 and TRBJ2-7; TRBD2 matches at 12 bases. CDR3 length: 16 residues. Germline-derived CDR1 and CDR2 are MNHEY and SMNVEV (reference sequence). The V segment lost 8 bases and the J segment 2 bases; nucleotides outside the gene matches: 10. This CDR3 is CASLRPSGRGTYEQYF. As DNA, the CDR3 is TGTGCCAGCCTGAGACCTAGCGGGAGGGGCACCTACGAGCAGTACTTC.

The V gene is TRBV30, the J gene TRBJ2-1, with D possibly matching TRBD2 (8 bases). The CDR3 contains 17 residues. CDR1 GTSNPN and CDR2 SVGIG come from the germline V gene (reference sequence). The V and J ends lost 4 bases and 6 bases respectively, with 25 bases between them. The CDR3 DNA follows: TGTGCCTGGAAAGGGGGCGAGCGGGGGTCGTGGCGCAATGAGCAGTTCTTC. Translation: CAWKGGERGSWRNEQFF.

This clone has just one count. The chain uses TRBV19 and TRBJ1-1; tentative D call: TRBD1 (5 bases). The V end lost 8 bases, the J end lost 4 bases, and 17 bases lay between the germline ends. Germline values: CDR1 LNHDA, CDR2 SQIVND (reference sequence). CDR3 length equals 14 residues. The CDR3 region is CASGPQWRGTEAFF. CDR3 DNA sequence: TGTGCCAGTGGCCCGCAGTGGAGGGGCACTGAAGCTTTCTTT.

As concerns this clone: At one of its ends the junction is not consistent with the germline gene, which may arise from a read error. The genes are TRBV12-3 or TRBV12-4 and TRBJ2-3; D is unresolved. The CDR3 covers 13 residues. The CDR3 spells CVSSSRVGDTQYF. In DNA form, the CDR3 reads TGTGTCAGCAGTTCTCGGGTTGGAGATACGCAGTATTTT.

This rearrangement joins TRBV10-2 to TRBJ2-5; 9 positions agree with TRBD2. Germline values: CDR1 WSHSY, CDR2 SAAADI. V was pared by 4 bases and J by 5 bases, with 8 bases of the junction left unmatched. The CDR3 sequence is 15 residues long. The CDR3 loop reads CASSVIAGEVETQYF. CDR3 DNA: TGCGCCAGCAGTGTAATAGCGGGGGAGGTGGAGACCCAGTACTTC.

V is TRBV21-1 and J is TRBJ1-3; the table assigns TRBD1, which was not confirmed against the DNA. TRBV21-1 is listed as a pseudogene. The CDR3 runs 17 residues. The CDR3 is CASSNRTGRIPGNTIYF. The CDR3 nucleotides are TGTGCCAGCAGCAATCGAACAGGAAGGATTCCTGGAAACACCATATATTTT.

The gene calls are TRBV5-1 and TRBJ2-1, with TRBD2 matching over 10 bases. The CDR3 runs 14 residues. Germline trimming cut 6 bases from V and 7 bases from J; bases unmatched to any gene: 7. The germline V gene has CDR1 SGHRS and CDR2 YFSETQ. DNA for the CDR3: TGCGCCAGCACGAGCGGGAGGGCCATAAATGAGCAGTTCTTC. This sequence encodes CASTSGRAINEQFF.

The chain recombines TRBV6-1 with TRBJ1-2, with D hard to call. Germline CDR1 is MNHNS and CDR2 is SASEGT. The CDR3 runs to 14 residues. V lost 2 bases and J lost 0, with 7 bases in between. As DNA, the CDR3 is TGTGCCAGCAGTGAACAGGAATCTAACTATGGCTACACCTTC. Translated, it gives CASSEQESNYGYTF.

The table lists this clone with a count of one. The rearrangement joins TRBV2 to TRBJ2-1, with D perhaps TRBD2 (7 bases). From germline, CDR1 is SNHLY and CDR2 FYNNEI. Trimming removed 4 bases at V and 4 bases at J, with 14 bases between. There are 15 residues in the CDR3. Here the CDR3 reads CASSVEGGEYNEQFF. In DNA, the CDR3 is TGTGCCAGCAGTGTGGAGGGGGGGGAATACAATGAGCAGTTCTTC. Drawing the rest from reference TRBV2 and TRBJ2-1, the complete variable domain is EPEVTQTPSHQVTQMGQEVILRCVPISNHLYFYWYRQILGQKVEFLVSFYNNEISEKSEIFDDQFSVERPDGSNFTLKIRSTKLEDSAMYFCASSVEGGEYNEQFFGPGTRLTVL.